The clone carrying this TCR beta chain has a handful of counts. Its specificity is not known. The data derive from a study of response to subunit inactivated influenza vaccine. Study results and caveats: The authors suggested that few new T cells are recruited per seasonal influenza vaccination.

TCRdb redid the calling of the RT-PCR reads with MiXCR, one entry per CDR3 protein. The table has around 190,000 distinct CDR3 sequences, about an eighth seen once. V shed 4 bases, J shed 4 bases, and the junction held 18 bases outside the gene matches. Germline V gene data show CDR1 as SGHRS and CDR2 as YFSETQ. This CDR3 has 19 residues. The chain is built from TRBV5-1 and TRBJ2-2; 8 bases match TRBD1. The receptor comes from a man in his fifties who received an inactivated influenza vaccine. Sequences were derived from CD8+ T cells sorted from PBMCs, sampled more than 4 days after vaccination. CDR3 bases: TGCGCCAGCAGCCCAATAGCTACTCAGGGGGCACCGGTCACCGGGGAGCTGTTTTTT. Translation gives CASSPIATQGAPVTGELFF.